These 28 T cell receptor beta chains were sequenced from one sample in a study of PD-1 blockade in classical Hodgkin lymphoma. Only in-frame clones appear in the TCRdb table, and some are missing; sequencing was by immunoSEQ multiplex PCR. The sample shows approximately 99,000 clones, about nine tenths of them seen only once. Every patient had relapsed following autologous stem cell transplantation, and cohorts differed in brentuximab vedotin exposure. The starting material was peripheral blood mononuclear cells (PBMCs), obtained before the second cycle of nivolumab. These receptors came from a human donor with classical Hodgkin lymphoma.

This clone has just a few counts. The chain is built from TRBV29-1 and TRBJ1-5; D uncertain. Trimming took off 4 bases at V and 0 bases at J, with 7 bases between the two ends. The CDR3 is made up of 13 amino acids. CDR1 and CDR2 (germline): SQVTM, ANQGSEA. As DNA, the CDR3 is TGCAGCGTTGGAGAGAATAGCAATCAGCCCCAGCATTTT. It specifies CSVGENSNQPQHF.

CDR3: CASSLTFSGNTIYF. In nucleotides, the CDR3 is TGTGCCAGCAGCCTTACCTTCTCTGGAAACACCATATATTTT. This chain links TRBV5-5 with TRBJ1-3; D uncertain. Germline CDR1 and CDR2: SGHKS and YYEKEE (reference sequence). CDR3 length: 14 residues. Between the trimmed V and J ends, which lost 4 bases and 0 bases, there was a span of 8 bases.

CDR3 nucleotides: TGTGCCAGCAGTTACGCTCCCGACTCAGGCCACTATGGCTACACCTTC. Amino acids: CASSYAPDSGHYGYTF. The chain combines TRBV6-5 with TRBJ1-2; D not certain. Germline V gene lookup returns CDR1 MNHEY and CDR2 SVGAGI. This CDR3 comprises 16 residues. Trimming removed 2 bases at V and 3 bases at J, with 16 bases between.

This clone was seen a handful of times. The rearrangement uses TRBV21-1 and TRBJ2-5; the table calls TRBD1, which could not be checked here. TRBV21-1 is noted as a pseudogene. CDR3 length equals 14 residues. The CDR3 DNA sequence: TGTGCCAGCAGCAAAGGGGACAGGGAAGAGACCCAGTACTTC. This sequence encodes CASSKGDREETQYF.

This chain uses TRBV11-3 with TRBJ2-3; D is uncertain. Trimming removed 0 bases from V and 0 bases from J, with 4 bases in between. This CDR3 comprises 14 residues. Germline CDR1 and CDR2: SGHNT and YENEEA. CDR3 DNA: TGTGCCAGCAGCTTAGATGCGAGCACAGATACGCAGTATTTT. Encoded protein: CASSLDASTDTQYF.

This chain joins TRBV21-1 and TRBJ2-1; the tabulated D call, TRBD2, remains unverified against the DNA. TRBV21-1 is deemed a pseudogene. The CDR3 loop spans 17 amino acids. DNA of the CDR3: TGTGCCAGCAGCGACCAAATAGCGGGAGGGCTAGGCGGTGAGCAGTTCTTC. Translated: CASSDQIAGGLGGEQFF.

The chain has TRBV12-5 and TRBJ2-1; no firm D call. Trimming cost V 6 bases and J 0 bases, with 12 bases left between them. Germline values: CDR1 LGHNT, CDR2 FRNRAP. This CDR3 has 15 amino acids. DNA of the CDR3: TGTGCTAGTGGGGGATCATGGAGCTCCTACAATGAGCAGTTCTTC. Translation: CASGGSWSSYNEQFF.

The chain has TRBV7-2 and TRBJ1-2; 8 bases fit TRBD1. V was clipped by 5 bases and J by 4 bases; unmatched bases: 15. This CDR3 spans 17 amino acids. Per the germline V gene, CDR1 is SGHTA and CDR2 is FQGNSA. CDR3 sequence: CASSPGYNRGSTYGYTF. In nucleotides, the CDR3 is TGTGCCAGCAGCCCCGGTTACAACAGGGGGAGTACCTATGGCTACACCTTC.

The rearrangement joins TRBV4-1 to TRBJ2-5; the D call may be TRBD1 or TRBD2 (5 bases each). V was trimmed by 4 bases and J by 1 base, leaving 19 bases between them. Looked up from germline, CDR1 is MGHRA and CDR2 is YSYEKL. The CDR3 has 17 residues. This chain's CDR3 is CASSRLRTGTTQETQYF. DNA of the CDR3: TGCGCCAGCAGCCGTTTACGAACCGGGACCACCCAAGAGACCCAGTACTTC.

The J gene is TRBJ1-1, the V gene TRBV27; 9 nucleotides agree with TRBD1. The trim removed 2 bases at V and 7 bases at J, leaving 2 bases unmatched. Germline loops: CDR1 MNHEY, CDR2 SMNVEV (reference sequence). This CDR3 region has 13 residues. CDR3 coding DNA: TGTGCCAGCAGTTTAACAGGGGGCTTTGAAGCTTTCTTT. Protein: CASSLTGGFEAFF.

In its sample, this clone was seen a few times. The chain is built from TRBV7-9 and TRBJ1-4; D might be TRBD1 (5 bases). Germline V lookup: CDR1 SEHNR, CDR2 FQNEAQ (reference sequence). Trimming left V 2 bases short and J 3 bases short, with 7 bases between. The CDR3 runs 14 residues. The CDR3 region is CASSLWGPNEKLFF. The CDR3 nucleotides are TGTGCCAGCAGCTTATGGGGACCTAATGAAAAACTGTTTTTT.

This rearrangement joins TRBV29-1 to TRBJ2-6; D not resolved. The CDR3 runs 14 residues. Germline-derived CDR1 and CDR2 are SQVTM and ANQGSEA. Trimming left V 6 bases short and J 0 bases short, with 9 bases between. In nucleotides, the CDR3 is TGCAGCGTCATACTGAGCTCTGGGGCCAACGTCCTGACTTTC. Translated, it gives CSVILSSGANVLTF.

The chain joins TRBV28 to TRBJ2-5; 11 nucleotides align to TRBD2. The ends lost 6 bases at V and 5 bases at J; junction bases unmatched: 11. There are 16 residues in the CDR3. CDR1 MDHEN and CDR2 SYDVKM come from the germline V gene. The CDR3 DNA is TGTGCCAGCAGGGACGGGCTAGCGGGAGGTAGGGAGACCCAGTACTTC. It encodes CASRDGLAGGRETQYF.

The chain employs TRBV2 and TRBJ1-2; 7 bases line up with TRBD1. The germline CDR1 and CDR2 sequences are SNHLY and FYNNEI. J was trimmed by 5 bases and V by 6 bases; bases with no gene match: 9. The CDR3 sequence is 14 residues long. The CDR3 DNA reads TGTGCCAGCAGACATTCCGGGACAGTTTATGGCTACACCTTC. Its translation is CASRHSGTVYGYTF.

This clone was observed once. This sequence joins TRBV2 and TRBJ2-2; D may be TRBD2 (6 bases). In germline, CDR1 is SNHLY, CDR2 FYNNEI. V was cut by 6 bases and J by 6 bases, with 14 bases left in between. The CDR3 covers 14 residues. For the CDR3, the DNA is TGTGCCAGCAGGGGGGGTCGCGGGCCCGGGGAGCTGTTTTTT. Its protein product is CASRGGRGPGELFF. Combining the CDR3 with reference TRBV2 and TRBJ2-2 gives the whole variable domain EPEVTQTPSHQVTQMGQEVILRCVPISNHLYFYWYRQILGQKVEFLVSFYNNEISEKSEIFDDQFSVERPDGSNFTLKIRSTKLEDSAMYFCASRGGRGPGELFFGEGSRLTVL.

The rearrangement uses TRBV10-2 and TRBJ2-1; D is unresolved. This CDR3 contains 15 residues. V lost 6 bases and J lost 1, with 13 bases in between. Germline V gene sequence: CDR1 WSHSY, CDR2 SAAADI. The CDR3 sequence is CASRDTVQSYNEQFF. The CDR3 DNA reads TGCGCCAGCAGAGACACGGTGCAATCCTACAATGAGCAGTTCTTC.

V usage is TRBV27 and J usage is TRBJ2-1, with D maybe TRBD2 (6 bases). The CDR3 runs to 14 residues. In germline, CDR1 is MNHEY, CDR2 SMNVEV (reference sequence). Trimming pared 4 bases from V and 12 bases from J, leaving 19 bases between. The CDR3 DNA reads TGTGCCAGCAGTTCCCTTGGAGGGGCGCTAGGGCAGTTCTTC. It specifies CASSSLGGALGQFF.

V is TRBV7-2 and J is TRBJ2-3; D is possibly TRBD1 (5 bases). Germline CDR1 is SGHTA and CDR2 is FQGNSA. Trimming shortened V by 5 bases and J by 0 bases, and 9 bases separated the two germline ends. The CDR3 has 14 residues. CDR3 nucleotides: TGTGCCAGCAGCACCGACAGAAGCACAGATACGCAGTATTTT. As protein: CASSTDRSTDTQYF.

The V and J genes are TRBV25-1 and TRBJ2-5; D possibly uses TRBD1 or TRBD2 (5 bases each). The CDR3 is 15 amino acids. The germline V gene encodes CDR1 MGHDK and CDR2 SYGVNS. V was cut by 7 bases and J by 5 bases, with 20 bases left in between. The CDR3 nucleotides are TGTGCCAGCACAAACTGGGGGTGGGGATTGGAGACCCAGTACTTC. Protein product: CASTNWGWGLETQYF.

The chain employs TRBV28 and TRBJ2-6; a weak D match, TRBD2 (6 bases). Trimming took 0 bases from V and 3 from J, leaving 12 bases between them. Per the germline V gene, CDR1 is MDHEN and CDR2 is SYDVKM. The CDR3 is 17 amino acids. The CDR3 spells CASSLWGGSSGANVLTF. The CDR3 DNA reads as TGTGCCAGCAGTTTATGGGGGGGTTCCAGTGGGGCCAACGTCCTGACTTTC. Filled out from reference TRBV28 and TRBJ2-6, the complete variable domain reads DVKVTQSSRYLVKRTGEKVFLECVQDMDHENMFWYRQDPGLGLRLIYFSYDVKMKEKGDIPEGYSVSREKKERFSLILESASTNQTSMYLCASSLWGGSSGANVLTFGAGSRLTVL.

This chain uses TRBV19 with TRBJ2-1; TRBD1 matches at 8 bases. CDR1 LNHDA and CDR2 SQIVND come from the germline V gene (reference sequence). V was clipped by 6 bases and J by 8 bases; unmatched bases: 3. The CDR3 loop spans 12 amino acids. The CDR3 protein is CASSPTGDEQFF. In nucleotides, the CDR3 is TGTGCCAGTAGCCCGACAGGGGATGAGCAGTTCTTC. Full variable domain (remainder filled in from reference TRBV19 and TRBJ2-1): DGGITQSPKYLFRKEGQNVTLSCEQNLNHDAMYWYRQDPGQGLRLIYYSQIVNDFQKGDIAEGYSVSREKKESFPLTVTSAQKNPTAFYLCASSPTGDEQFFGPGTRLTVL.

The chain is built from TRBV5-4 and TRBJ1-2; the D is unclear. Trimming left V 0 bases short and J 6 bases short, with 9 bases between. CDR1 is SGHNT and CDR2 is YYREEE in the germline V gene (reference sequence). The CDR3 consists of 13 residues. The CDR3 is CASSLAGIDGYTF. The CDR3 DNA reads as TGTGCCAGCAGCTTGGCGGGGATCGATGGCTACACCTTC.

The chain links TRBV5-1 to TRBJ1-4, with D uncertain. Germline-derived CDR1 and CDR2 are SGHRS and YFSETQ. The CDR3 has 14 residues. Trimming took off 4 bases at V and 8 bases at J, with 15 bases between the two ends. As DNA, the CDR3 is TGCGCCAGCAGCCAGGCAGGCGTGGGCGAAAAACTGTTTTTT. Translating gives CASSQAGVGEKLFF.

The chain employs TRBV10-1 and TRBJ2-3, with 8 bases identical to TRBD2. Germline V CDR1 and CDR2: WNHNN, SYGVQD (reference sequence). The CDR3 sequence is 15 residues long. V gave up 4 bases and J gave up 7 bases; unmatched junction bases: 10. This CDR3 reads CASSAGLAVGNTQYF. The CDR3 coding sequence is TGCGCCAGCAGTGCCGGACTAGCTGTAGGAAATACGCAGTATTTT.

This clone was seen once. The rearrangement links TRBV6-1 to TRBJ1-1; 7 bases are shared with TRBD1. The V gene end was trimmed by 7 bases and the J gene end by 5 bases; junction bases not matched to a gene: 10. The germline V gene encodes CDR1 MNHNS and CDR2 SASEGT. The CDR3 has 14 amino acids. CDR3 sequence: CASTEQGSDTEAFF. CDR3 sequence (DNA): TGTGCCAGCACGGAACAGGGGTCTGATACTGAAGCTTTCTTT.

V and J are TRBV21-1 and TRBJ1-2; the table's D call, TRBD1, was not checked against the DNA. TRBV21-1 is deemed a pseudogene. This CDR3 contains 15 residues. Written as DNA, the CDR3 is TGTGCCAGCAGCAAAACCCTAAACAGGGGGGATGGCTACACCTTC. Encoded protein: CASSKTLNRGDGYTF.

The CDR3, as DNA: TGTGCCAGCAGCTTCTCGACTAGCTCTTTAGGGACCCAGTACTTC. Translated, it gives CASSFSTSSLGTQYF. The chain uses TRBV7-2 and TRBJ2-5; 7 bases align to TRBD2. Germline assignment: CDR1 SGHTA and CDR2 FQGNSA. The CDR3 is made up of 15 amino acids. The ends lost 3 bases at V and 7 bases at J; junction bases unmatched: 11.

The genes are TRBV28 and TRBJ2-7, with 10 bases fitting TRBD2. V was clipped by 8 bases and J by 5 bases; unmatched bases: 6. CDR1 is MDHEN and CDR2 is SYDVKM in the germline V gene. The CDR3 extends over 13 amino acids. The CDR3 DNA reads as TGTGCCAGCGATCCGGGACTAGCGCACGAGCAGTACTTC. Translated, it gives CASDPGLAHEQYF.